This T cell receptor beta chain was captured in a study of robustness of blood B and T cell sequencing (dated 2018 in TCRdb). Concerning the study at large: The goal of the study was to figure out the amount of peripheral blood required to reliably characterize the TCRbeta and IgG repertoires of an individual. In each of the approximately ten independently drawn blood samples, both the TCRbeta and the IgG repertoires were quantified. Two replicate TCRbeta cDNA libraries were prepared from one shared RNA pool from a single 10 ml draw, serving as technical replicates. Paper-wide results and their limitations: When 3 or 4 tubes (roughly 28-45 ml blood) were combined, saturation was approached in coverage of the top 10,000 TCRbeta clonotypes. Immediate fractionation was required for EDTA tubes, so the use of EDTA tubes in multi-site collections was limited. The TCRbeta rarefaction curves did not fully level off, which suggests either under-sequencing or many low-abundance clonotypes. Across technical replicate libraries, around 96% of the top 10,000 TCRbeta clonotypes in one library were also found in the other. The 1,000 most abundant TCRbeta clonotypes from the pooled draws were detected in every single 10 ml sample. One pair of TCRbeta libraries showed evidence of cross-contamination, likely from batch processing; the shared UMI-sequence pairs were removed. Pooling tubes did not increase the overlap of rare TCRbeta clonotypes, which implies that much larger blood volumes would be needed to capture rare TCRbeta clonotypes.

Library preparation was by PCR. Sequencer: Illumina MiSeq. cDNA was synthesized with SMARTScribe reverse transcriptase and a 5' template-switch oligo that added a universal priming site. Each cDNA molecule was tagged by a 12-nucleotide random unique molecular identifier (UMI) carried on the template-switch oligo. Chain-specific reverse primers targeted TCRbeta transcripts during reverse transcription. Residual template-switch adapters were removed by uracil DNA glycosylase treatment, and cDNA was purified using a Qiagen MinElute kit. For the first PCR, around 20 cycles were run with KAPA HiFi HotStart ReadyMix and step-out primers, split across four 50 ul reactions. Products of the first-round PCR were gel-purified before additional amplification. Illumina Nextera adapters were attached in a second PCR of eight to nine cycles, and the libraries were then purified and pooled. The UMI barcode for each TCRbeta molecule was captured by a 50-nucleotide 5' read. Concerning the study's data processing: Using the MIGEC toolkit, reads were grouped by UMI into consensus reads. Final reads were produced by merging forward and reverse consensus reads with PEAR. A custom decontamination script removed identical UMI-sequence pairs shared across libraries, treating them as cross-sample contamination. MIGMAP, a wrapper around IgBLAST, was used for V(D)J assignment and CDR3 extraction. A TCR clonotype was defined as sharing the same V gene, J gene and CDR3 amino acid sequence, and CDR1 and CDR2 were not sequenced. TCRdb reprocessed the public reads (quality trimming at Q25 with fastp, clone calling with MiXCR) and kept in-frame beta chains. Each record represents a unique CDR3 protein, reported with the most common genes and DNA among its rows. The V and J calls and clone size come from TCRdb's table, not from the authors' own analysis. This sample holds more than 3,500 distinct CDR3 sequences; approximately 60% were observed only once. About 29% of the sample is in the top ten clones.

Measured from the cysteine to the phenylalanine, the CDR3 is 15 residues long. Of the read, only the CDR3 DNA is kept; its 45 bases are in frame from base 1. V is reduced by 4 bases and J by 0 bases, leaving a spacing of 9 bases between them. The germline V gene encodes CDR1 SEHNR and CDR2 FQNEAQ (reference sequence). TCRbeta repertoires were quantified from mRNA rather than genomic DNA, which captures expressed receptors. Buffy coat leukocytes were collected into Trizol, and RNA was extracted with the Direct-zol RNA MiniPrep Plus kit without cell sorting. To separate plasma, buffy coat and red blood cells, EDTA blood tubes were immediately centrifuged at 4 degrees C. Note on this clonotype: What this receptor recognizes is not known. The input lacks base qualities; no much larger clone sits a single base away.

This receptor was identified in a human donor in good health. The chain employs TRBV7-9 and TRBJ2-2; TRBD2 could be the D gene, as 6 bases match. The sample comprised peripheral blood. The nucleotide sequence is given as TGTGCCAGCAGCTCGGGCGGGGCGAACACCGGGGAGCTGTTTTTT. This translates into CASSSGGANTGELFF.